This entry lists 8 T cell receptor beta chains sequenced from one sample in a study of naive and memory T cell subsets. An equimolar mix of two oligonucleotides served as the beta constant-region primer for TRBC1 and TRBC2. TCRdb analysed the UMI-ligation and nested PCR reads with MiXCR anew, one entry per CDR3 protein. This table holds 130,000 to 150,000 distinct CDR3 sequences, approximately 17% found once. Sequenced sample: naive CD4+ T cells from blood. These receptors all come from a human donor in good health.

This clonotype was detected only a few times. CDR3 sequence: CASSREDRSTGANVLTF. CDR3 in DNA: TGTGCCAGCAGTCGGGAGGACAGGTCAACTGGGGCCAACGTCCTGACTTTC. The chain links TRBV6-5 to TRBJ2-6; D assignment may be TRBD1 or TRBD2 (7 bases each). CDR3 length: 17 residues. Trimming pared 5 bases from V and 2 bases from J, leaving 16 bases between. CDR1 and CDR2 (germline): MNHEY, SVGAGI.

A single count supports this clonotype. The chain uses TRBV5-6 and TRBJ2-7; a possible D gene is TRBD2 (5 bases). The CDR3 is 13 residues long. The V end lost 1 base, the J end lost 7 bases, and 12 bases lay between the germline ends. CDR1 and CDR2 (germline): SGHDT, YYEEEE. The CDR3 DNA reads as TGTGCCAGCAGCTTGATATGGAGGAGGGAGCAGTACTTC. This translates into CASSLIWRREQYF.

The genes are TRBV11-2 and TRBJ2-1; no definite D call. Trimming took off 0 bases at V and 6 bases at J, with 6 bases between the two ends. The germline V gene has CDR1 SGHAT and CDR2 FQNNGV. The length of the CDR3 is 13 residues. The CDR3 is CASSLELVNEQFF. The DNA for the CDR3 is TGTGCCAGCAGCTTAGAGTTAGTCAATGAGCAGTTCTTC.

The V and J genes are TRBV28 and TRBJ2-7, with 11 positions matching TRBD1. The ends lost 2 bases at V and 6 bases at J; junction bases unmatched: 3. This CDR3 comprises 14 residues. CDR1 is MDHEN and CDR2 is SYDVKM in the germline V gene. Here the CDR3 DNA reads TGTGCCAGCAGTTTAGGACAGGGGGCGCGCGAGCAGTACTTC. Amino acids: CASSLGQGAREQYF.

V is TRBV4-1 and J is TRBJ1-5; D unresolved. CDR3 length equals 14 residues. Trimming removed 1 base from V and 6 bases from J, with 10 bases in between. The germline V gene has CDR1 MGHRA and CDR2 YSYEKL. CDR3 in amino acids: CASSQGGGAQPQHF. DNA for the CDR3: TGCGCCAGCAGCCAAGGAGGTGGCGCTCAGCCCCAGCATTTT.

CDR3 amino acids: CSVVKGSETQYF. In DNA form, the CDR3 reads TGCAGCGTTGTCAAGGGGTCGGAGACCCAGTACTTC. This rearrangement joins TRBV29-1 to TRBJ2-5, with D possibly being TRBD1 (5 bases). The germline V and J ends were trimmed by 4 bases and 5 bases, with 11 bases remaining between them. CDR1 and CDR2 (germline): SQVTM, ANQGSEA. This CDR3 is built from 12 residues.

This chain's CDR3 is CASSEALRSGEQFF. For the CDR3, the DNA is TGTGCCAGCAGTGAAGCGCTTCGTAGCGGCGAGCAGTTCTTC. This rearrangement joins TRBV2 to TRBJ2-1, with D tentatively TRBD2 (6 bases). CDR3 length: 14 residues. Trimming took off 0 bases at V and 10 bases at J, with 13 bases between the two ends. Germline CDR1 and CDR2: SNHLY and FYNNEI.

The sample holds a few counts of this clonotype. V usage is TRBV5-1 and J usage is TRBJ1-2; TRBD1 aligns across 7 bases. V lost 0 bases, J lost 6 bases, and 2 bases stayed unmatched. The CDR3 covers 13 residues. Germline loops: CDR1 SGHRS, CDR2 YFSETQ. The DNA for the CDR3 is TGCGCCAGCAGCTTGGCGCAGGGGGATGGCTACACCTTC. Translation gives CASSLAQGDGYTF.